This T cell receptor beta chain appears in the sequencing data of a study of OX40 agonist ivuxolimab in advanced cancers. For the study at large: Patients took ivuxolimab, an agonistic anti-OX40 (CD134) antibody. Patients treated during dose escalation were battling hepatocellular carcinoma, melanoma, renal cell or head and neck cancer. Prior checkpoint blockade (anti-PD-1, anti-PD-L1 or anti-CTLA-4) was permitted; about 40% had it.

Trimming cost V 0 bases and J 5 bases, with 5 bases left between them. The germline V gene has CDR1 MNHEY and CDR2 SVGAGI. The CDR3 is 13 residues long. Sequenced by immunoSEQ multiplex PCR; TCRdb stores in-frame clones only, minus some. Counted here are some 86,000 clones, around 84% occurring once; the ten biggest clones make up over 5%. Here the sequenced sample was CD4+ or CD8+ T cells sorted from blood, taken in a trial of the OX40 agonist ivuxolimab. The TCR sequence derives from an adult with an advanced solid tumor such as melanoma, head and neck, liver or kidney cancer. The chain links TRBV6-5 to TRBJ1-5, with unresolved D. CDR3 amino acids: CASSYSGYQPQHF. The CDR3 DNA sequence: TGTGCCAGCAGTTACTCAGGGTATCAGCCCCAGCATTTT.